Sequencing of this TCR beta chain was carried out in a study of beta chain features in type 1 diabetes. It was via CD45RO/CCR7/CD25/CD127/CD95/CD27 that CD4+ naive, central memory, regulatory and stem cell-like memory cells were sorted. All of the sorted populations showed purity greater than 95%. Remarks on this clone: Its antigen remains unknown.

Study outcomes and limitations: Cells expressing TCR highly could be over-represented by cDNA sequencing.

Trimming removed 3 bases from V and 4 bases from J, with 12 bases in between. This CDR3 has 14 residues. In germline, CDR1 is SGHTA, CDR2 FQGNSA. Sequenced material consisted of expressed TCRB transcripts (all of the isolated RNA was reverse transcribed). Assay: immunoSEQ multiplex PCR; the TCRdb copy retains only in-frame clones and omits some. The table records fewer than 650,000 clones, 15% to 18% of them present only once. The V gene is TRBV7-2, the J gene TRBJ1-1; D unclear. The sequence derives from a man aged 18 to 30 in good health. The sample taken for sequencing was naive CD4+ T cells from blood. The CDR3 loop reads CASSLGLQSTEAFF. CDR3 sequence (DNA): TGTGCCAGCAGCTTGGGCCTGCAGAGCACTGAAGCTTTCTTT.